A selection of T cell receptor beta chains follows, all from one sample in a study of preoperative IRX-2 immunotherapy in early breast cancer. Assay: immunoSEQ multiplex PCR; the TCRdb copy retains only in-frame clones and omits some. The sample holds some 19,000 clones, around 81% seen once. Sequenced material: lymph node tissue, taken after IRX-2 immunotherapy. Every receptor here comes from a human donor with breast cancer. CDR3s include the opening cysteine and the closing phenylalanine or tryptophan. A D gene is named only where the DNA matches it firmly. Clone size appears in some rows only: once, few, many, or a class for an expanded clone.

clone_size	j_call	v_call	d_call	cdr3_nt	cdr3_aa
once	TRBJ2-1	TRBV6-8	TRBD2	TGTGCCAGCAGGAGGTCTAGCGGGGCCCGAAGCTCCTACAATGAGCAGTTCTTC	CASRRSSGARSSYNEQFF
few	TRBJ2-7	TRBV11-3	TRBD1	TGTGCCAGCAGCTTAGGACAGGGACGGTCTTACGAGCAGTACTTC	CASSLGQGRSYEQYF
.	TRBJ2-2	TRBV25-1	.	TGTGCCAGCAGTGACGCCCGCTCCCTGGCCGGGGAGCTGTTTTTT	CASSDARSLAGELFF
.	TRBJ2-3	TRBV5-1	.	TGCGCCAGCAGCAAGACAGAAACTAGCACAGATACGCAGTATTTT	CASSKTETSTDTQYF
.	TRBJ1-3	TRBV6-8	.	TGTGCCAGTTTCCCCTATTCTGGAAACACCATATATTTT	CASFPYSGNTIYF
.	TRBJ1-1	TRBV18	.	TGTGCCAGCTCACAAAAGGGACGGGGGACCACTGAAGCTTTCTTT	CASSQKGRGTTEAFF
.	TRBJ2-2	TRBV28	TRBD2	TGTGCCAGCAGTCGAAACGGGCTAGCGGAGAACACCGGGGAGCTGTTTTTT	CASSRNGLAENTGELFF
few	TRBJ2-1	TRBV19	.	TGTGCCAGTAGCAGATTAAGAGAGCAGTTCTTC	CASSRLREQFF
.	TRBJ1-5	TRBV18	.	TGTGCCAGCTCACAGGGGGATAGCAATCAGCCCCAGCATTTT	CASSQGDSNQPQHF
.	TRBJ2-5	TRBV5-1	TRBD2	TGCGCCAGCAGCCTCGGACTAGCGGACCAAGAGACCCAGTACTTC	CASSLGLADQETQYF
.	TRBJ1-5	TRBV28	.	TGTGCCAGCAGTTTTGAGGTGGCCCAGGGCGGGGATCAGCCCCAGCATTTT	CASSFEVAQGGDQPQHF
.	TRBJ2-3	TRBV5-1	.	TGCGCCAGCAGCTTGGGGGTAGGGGACACAGATACGCAGTATTTT	CASSLGVGDTDTQYF
.	TRBJ2-4	TRBV2	.	TGTGCCAGCTTAGCTTTGATGCCCAAAAACATTCAGTACTTC	CASLALMPKNIQYF
.	TRBJ1-3	TRBV25-1	.	TGTGCCAGCAGTCTCACCGGGACGGGCTCTGGAAACACCATATATTTT	CASSLTGTGSGNTIYF
.	TRBJ2-7	TRBV6-1	TRBD2	TGTGCCAGCAGTGAAGTTAGCGGGAGCATTTCCGAGCAGTACTTC	CASSEVSGSISEQYF
.	TRBJ1-3	TRBV6-8	TRBD1	TGTGCCAGCAGTTACGGGCCGGGACAGGGGACCACCATATATTTT	CASSYGPGQGTTIYF
.	TRBJ2-3	TRBV10-2	TRBD2	TGCGCCAGCAGACAAACTAGCGGGACGGATACGCAGTATTTT	CASRQTSGTDTQYF
.	TRBJ1-4	TRBV5-1	TRBD1	TGCGCCAGCAGCTTGTCGGGGACAGGGCGAGAAAAACTGTTTTTT	CASSLSGTGREKLFF
once	TRBJ1-3	TRBV6-8	.	TGTGCCAGCACCCCTGAAGGCTCTGGAAACACCATATATTTT	CASTPEGSGNTIYF
.	TRBJ2-7	TRBV1	.	TGCGCCAGCAGCCTATATTCCGGCAGTGAATACTACGAGCAGTACTTC	CASSLYSGSEYYEQYF
once	TRBJ1-5	TRBV19	TRBD1	TGTGCCAGTAGTTGGAGGACAGGGGGACGCCAGCCCCAGCATTTT	CASSWRTGGRQPQHF
.	TRBJ1-2	TRBV11-3	.	TGTGCCAGCAGCCCCGGAGGGGGAAGCTATGGCTACACCTTC	CASSPGGGSYGYTF
.	TRBJ1-5	TRBV10-3	.	TGTGCCAGTGGGGGAGATGAGATCGGCCAGCCCCAGCATTTT	CASGGDEIGQPQHF
.	TRBJ1-2	TRBV11-3	TRBD1	TGTGCCAGCAGCCCTCTCGGACAGGCCACGGTGACCTATGGCTACACCTTC	CASSPLGQATVTYGYTF
once	TRBJ1-2	TRBV14	TRBD1	TGTGCCAGCAGCCAAGTCCCCGGACAGGGCCATGGCTACACCTTC	CASSQVPGQGHGYTF
.	TRBJ1-3	TRBV28	.	TGTGCCAGCAGTTTCGCGATCTCTGGAAACACCATATATTTT	CASSFAISGNTIYF
once	TRBJ1-1	TRBV30	.	TGTGCCTTTACGAGGGGCGCCGGATATGAAGCTTTCTTT	CAFTRGAGYEAFF
.	TRBJ2-1	TRBV29-1	TRBD2	TGCAGCGTTGAAGGTGATAGCGGGAGGGCTTATGGCGAGCAGTTCTTC	CSVEGDSGRAYGEQFF
.	TRBJ2-7	TRBV15	TRBD1	TGTGCCACCAGCAAATTCGGACAGGTTGGGGAGCAGTACTTC	CATSKFGQVGEQYF
few	TRBJ1-1	TRBV12-5	TRBD1	TGTGCTAGTGGTTTGGGTACAGGGGTGAACACTGAAGCTTTCTTT	CASGLGTGVNTEAFF
.	TRBJ1-4	TRBV11-3	TRBD1	TGTGCCAGCAGCTTGTCAGGGGGAAGTGAAAAACTGTTTTTT	CASSLSGGSEKLFF
.	TRBJ2-7	TRBV11-3	TRBD1	TGTGCCAGCAGCTTCCCTTTGAGGACAGGGACCTACGAGCAGTACTTC	CASSFPLRTGTYEQYF
.	TRBJ2-7	TRBV14	.	TGTGCCAGCAGCGAGCTTCACGAGCAGTACTTC	CASSELHEQYF
.	TRBJ2-5	TRBV11-3	TRBD1	TGTGCCAGCAGCTCCCGGACAGGGGGGATGGAGACCCAGTACTTC	CASSSRTGGMETQYF
.	TRBJ2-3	TRBV6-8	.	TGTGCCAGCACGGACTATTTGACAGATACGCAGTATTTT	CASTDYLTDTQYF
few	TRBJ2-2	TRBV14	.	TGTGCCAGCAGCCAAGGCCTCGGACTCACGAGGACCGGGGAGCTGTTTTTT	CASSQGLGLTRTGELFF
.	TRBJ2-1	TRBV19	.	TGTGCCAGTACCCGAGGCAATGAGCAGTTCTTC	CASTRGNEQFF
.	TRBJ2-2	TRBV9	.	TGTGCCAGCAGCGTAGCTCCGGGTACCGGGGAGCTGTTTTTT	CASSVAPGTGELFF
.	TRBJ1-2	TRBV12-5	.	TGTGCTAGTGGGGAACCCCCTCGATGGTATGGCTACACCTTC	CASGEPPRWYGYTF
few	TRBJ2-2	TRBV4-1	.	TGCGCCAGCAGCCAATTACTAGCAGGGGAGCTGTTTTTT	CASSQLLAGELFF
once	TRBJ2-3	TRBV28	TRBD2	TGTGCCAGCAGTTTGGCGGGAGCGGGAACAGATACGCAGTATTTT	CASSLAGAGTDTQYF
.	TRBJ1-1	TRBV11-3	.	TGTGCCAGCAGCTTAGACGTAGAGAACACTGAAGCTTTCTTT	CASSLDVENTEAFF
once	TRBJ2-1	TRBV5-1	.	TGCGCCAGCAGCTTGCGGGATGGGGGCAATGAGCAGTTCTTC	CASSLRDGGNEQFF